This T cell receptor beta chain was documented in a study of blood T cell repertoires in COVID-19. People in the exposed group encountered a COVID-19 case within 2 weeks before entering the study. CDR3 size: 14 residues. Germline lookup yields CDR1 SGHRS and CDR2 YFSETQ. The V end lost 4 bases, the J end lost 0 bases, and 10 bases lay between the germline ends. This clone was seen a few times. The assay was immunoSEQ multiplex PCR, and TCRdb's table has in-frame clones only and misses some. The sample has about 270,000 clones; about 91% are singletons. The TCR sequence derives from a man aged 40-49 years who had been exposed to COVID-19. The sequenced sample consisted of PBMCs or T cells enriched from blood (not recorded which). V and J are TRBV5-1 and TRBJ1-2, with a possible D match to TRBD1 (5 bases). The DNA of the CDR3 is TGCGCCAGCAGCCGGGGCGGGACTAACTATGGCTACACCTTC. It encodes CASSRGGTNYGYTF.